What follows is one TCR beta chain and its context. The data were produced by immunoSEQ multiplex PCR, yet TCRdb's version contains in-frame clones alone and is incomplete. The table lists around 160,000 clones, roughly 93% of them singletons. This record belongs to a study of blood T cell repertoires in COVID-19. Study details: PBMCs, B-cell-depleted T cells, or T cells were the source of the cDNA or gDNA that made up the material.

The V gene end was trimmed by 0 bases and the J gene end by 2 bases; junction bases not matched to a gene: 5. The germline V gene has CDR1 LGHNA and CDR2 YNFKEQ. There are 16 residues in the CDR3. The chain links TRBV4-2 to TRBJ2-3, with 7 bases lining up with TRBD2. The clonotype comes from a woman aged 55-75 years with COVID-19, enrolled during active disease. Sequenced sample: peripheral blood. CDR3 sequence: CASSQDLGTTTDTQYF. The CDR3 DNA follows: TGTGCCAGCAGCCAAGATCTAGGGACTACCACAGATACGCAGTATTTT.